The sequence of this T cell receptor (beta chain) was determined in a study of blood T cell repertoires in COVID-19. Only in-frame clones appear in the TCRdb table, and some are missing; sequencing was by immunoSEQ multiplex PCR. The top ten clones hold less than 4.5% of a sample with some 150,000 clones, about nine tenths of them seen once. V shed 7 bases and J shed 5 bases, with 18 bases lying between them. Germline V lookup: CDR1 ENHRY, CDR2 SYGVKD. The CDR3 totals 16 residues. Two consecutive negative NP/OP PCR tests, clearance, or resolved symptoms defined Cohort 3 recovery. The sequencing input was PBMCs or T cells enriched from blood (not recorded which). The receptor was isolated from a man aged 50 or older who had recovered from COVID-19. This chain connects TRBV10-3 to TRBJ1-6; the D gene is possibly TRBD1 (6 bases). The CDR3 here is CAIKSQGLFDNSPLHF. The CDR3 nucleotides read TGTGCCATCAAATCACAGGGTTTGTTCGATAATTCACCCCTCCACTTT.